This TCR beta chain is from a study of cytomegalovirus exposure and HLA in healthy donors. In the study overall: Earlier, 180 million or so T cells were analyzed, and fewer than 120 million unique TCR beta sequences were found among them.

Study results and limitations: A later analysis reportedly found fewer N-insertions in an Asian-associated ancestry cluster than the roughly 700-donor mean. The sole available immune exposure information was CMV serostatus.

CDR1 is MNHEY, CDR2 SVGAGI, per germline. This CDR3 comprises 14 residues. The V and J ends lost 2 bases and 4 bases respectively, with 11 bases between them. Concerning this clone: Its antigen is unidentified.

The donors were healthy bone marrow donors. Vbeta (60) and Jbeta (13) primers were used in the PCR. The assay was immunoSEQ multiplex PCR, and TCRdb's table has in-frame clones only and misses some. Seen here are over 150,000 clones, about 84% observed once, and the top ten hold about 5.6%. The origin of this receptor is a woman in her thirties or forties in good health and CMV-seropositive. The rearrangement links TRBV6-5 to TRBJ1-1; D possibly corresponds to TRBD1 (6 bases). The sample comprised PBMCs. Here the CDR3 DNA reads TGTGCCAGCAGTTACGGGGGCAGGACCACTGAAGCTTTCTTT. This encodes CASSYGGRTTEAFF.